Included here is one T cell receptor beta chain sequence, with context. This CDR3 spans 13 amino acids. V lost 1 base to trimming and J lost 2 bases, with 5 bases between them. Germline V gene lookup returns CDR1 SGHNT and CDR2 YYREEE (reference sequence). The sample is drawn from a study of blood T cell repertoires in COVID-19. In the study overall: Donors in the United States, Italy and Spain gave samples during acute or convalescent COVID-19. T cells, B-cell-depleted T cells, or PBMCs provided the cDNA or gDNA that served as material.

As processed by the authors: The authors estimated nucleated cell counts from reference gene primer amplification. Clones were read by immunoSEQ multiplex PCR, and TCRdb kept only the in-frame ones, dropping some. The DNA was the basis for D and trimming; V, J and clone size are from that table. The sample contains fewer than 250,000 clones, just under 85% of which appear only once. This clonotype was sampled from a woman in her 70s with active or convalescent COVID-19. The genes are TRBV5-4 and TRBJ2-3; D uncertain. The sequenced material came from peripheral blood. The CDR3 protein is CASSLRNTDTQYF. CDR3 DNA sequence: TGTGCCAGCAGCTTGCGTAACACAGATACGCAGTATTTT.